The 29 T cell receptor beta chains in this list originate from one sample, sequenced in a study of blood T cell repertoires in COVID-19. Profiled with immunoSEQ multiplex PCR; TCRdb holds only in-frame clones, not every one. Among about 250,000 clones listed, about 80% were seen once. The material sequenced was peripheral blood. The receptor source for this set is a man aged 50-59 years with active or convalescent COVID-19.

V usage is TRBV6-2 or TRBV6-3 and J usage is TRBJ1-2, with 7 positions matching TRBD1. Germline-derived CDR1 and CDR2 are MNHEY and SVGEGT. Germline trimming cut 5 bases from V and 4 bases from J; bases unmatched to any gene: 4. This CDR3 contains 13 residues. CDR3 region: CASSPGQIYGYTF. In DNA form, the CDR3 reads TGTGCCAGCAGTCCGGGACAGATCTATGGCTACACCTTC.

The chain uses TRBV28 and TRBJ2-1; 8 nucleotides match TRBD1. V trimming: 4 bases; J trimming: 15 bases; junction bases outside the gene matches: 5. This CDR3 is 11 amino acids long. The germline gives CDR1 MDHEN, CDR2 SYDVKM. The CDR3 loop is CASSSRDRRFF. The CDR3 DNA reads as TGTGCCAGCAGTTCCCGGGACAGGCGGTTCTTC. Combining the CDR3 with reference TRBV28 and TRBJ2-1 gives the whole variable domain DVKVTQSSRYLVKRTGEKVFLECVQDMDHENMFWYRQDPGLGLRLIYFSYDVKMKEKGDIPEGYSVSREKKERFSLILESASTNQTSMYLCASSSRDRRFFGPGTRLTVL.

V usage is TRBV6-2 or TRBV6-3 and J usage is TRBJ1-2; D call uncertain. The germline V and J ends were trimmed by 5 bases and 0 bases, with 7 bases remaining between them. The CDR3 has 13 amino acids. Germline V gives CDR1 MNHEY, CDR2 SVGEGT. The CDR3 loop reads CASSLGTNYGYTF. As DNA, the CDR3 is TGTGCCAGCAGTCTAGGTACTAACTATGGCTACACCTTC.

V usage is TRBV18 and J usage is TRBJ1-2; 12 bases align to TRBD1. Germline assignment: CDR1 KGHSH and CDR2 LQKENI. This CDR3 contains 15 residues. V dropped 3 bases and J dropped 6; count of bases not matched to a gene: 5. The CDR3: CASSPGTGGRNGYTF. The CDR3 nucleotides are TGTGCCAGCTCACCGGGGACAGGGGGCAGAAATGGCTACACCTTC. Supplemented by reference TRBV18 and TRBJ1-2, the full variable domain reads NAGVMQNPRHLVRRRGQEARLRCSPMKGHSHVYWYRQLPEEGLKFMVYLQKENIIDESGMPKERFSAEFPKEGPSILRIQQVVRGDSAAYFCASSPGTGGRNGYTFGSGTRLTVV.

The chain carries TRBV2 and TRBJ2-4; TRBD1 agrees at 8 bases. The CDR3 runs to 12 residues. V lost 10 bases, J lost 7 bases, and 6 bases stayed unmatched. Germline-derived CDR1 and CDR2 are SNHLY and FYNNEI. CDR3 bases: TGTGCCATAGTGACAGGGGCGAACATTCAGTACTTC. Amino acid sequence: CAIVTGANIQYF.

This sequence joins TRBV6-2 or TRBV6-3 and TRBJ2-1; possibly TRBD2 for D (5 bases). The germline V gene encodes CDR1 MNHEY and CDR2 SVGEGT. CDR3 length equals 12 residues. V lost 6 bases and J 9 bases, leaving 12 bases between the germline ends. The DNA for the CDR3 is TGTGCCAGCAGCCGAGGACTCCCTGAGCAGTTCTTC. Residues: CASSRGLPEQFF.

The chain combines TRBV6-1 with TRBJ2-3, with D maybe TRBD1 (6 bases). Germline CDR1 is MNHNS and CDR2 is SASEGT. V lost 3 bases and J 10 bases, leaving 11 bases between the germline ends. The CDR3 has 12 residues. CDR3 residues: CASSDPQGAQYF. The CDR3 DNA reads TGTGCCAGCAGTGACCCACAGGGTGCGCAGTATTTT.

V gene TRBV13 combines with J gene TRBJ1-6; 7 bases are a match to TRBD1. The V and J ends lost 2 bases and 6 bases, in that order; junction bases with no gene match: 4. The CDR3 contains 15 residues. From germline, CDR1 is PRHDT and CDR2 FYEKMQ (reference sequence). The CDR3 here is CASSLWDSRNSPLHF. The CDR3 DNA reads as TGTGCCAGCAGCTTATGGGACAGCCGTAATTCACCCCTCCACTTT.

The V call is TRBV6-5, the J call TRBJ1-4; D gene ambiguous. In germline, CDR1 is MNHEY, CDR2 SVGAGI. V was pared by 7 bases and J by 3 bases, with 15 bases between. This CDR3 is 15 amino acids long. The CDR3 protein is CASTLLGRANEKLFF. The CDR3 region has the DNA TGTGCCAGCACCCTACTAGGGCGGGCTAATGAAAAACTGTTTTTT.

The J gene is TRBJ2-3, the V gene TRBV30, with 12 bases aligning to TRBD1. Germline loops: CDR1 GTSNPN, CDR2 SVGIG (reference sequence). This CDR3 is built from 15 residues. After removal of 6 bases from V and 5 bases from J, the junction contained 9 bases not matched to a gene. CDR3 sequence: CACFPGQGAGDTQYF. CDR3 nucleotides: TGTGCCTGCTTCCCGGGACAGGGGGCTGGAGATACGCAGTATTTT.

The chain employs TRBV19 and TRBJ1-4, with D possibly matching TRBD1 (5 bases). Trimming pared 7 bases from V and 4 bases from J, leaving 7 bases between. Germline-derived CDR1 and CDR2 are LNHDA and SQIVND (reference sequence). The CDR3 length is 12 residues. The CDR3 sequence: CASKDNNEKLFF. The DNA for the CDR3 is TGTGCCAGTAAGGACAATAATGAAAAACTGTTTTTT.

This clone occurred once. V usage is TRBV19 and J usage is TRBJ1-2; 11 bases agree with TRBD1. Germline CDR1 is LNHDA and CDR2 is SQIVND (reference sequence). J was trimmed by 3 bases and V by 6 bases; bases with no gene match: 3. CDR3 length: 14 amino acids. The CDR3 reads CASRRTGGDYGYTF. CDR3 DNA: TGTGCCAGTAGGCGGACAGGGGGCGACTATGGCTACACCTTC.

This chain links TRBV30 with TRBJ1-5; D uncertain. Trimming removed 0 bases from V and 4 bases from J, with 13 bases in between. Per the germline V gene, CDR1 is GTSNPN and CDR2 is SVGIG (reference sequence). The CDR3 totals 15 residues. This chain's CDR3 is CAWSVAGPLNQPQHF. DNA for the CDR3: TGTGCCTGGAGTGTAGCAGGTCCGCTTAATCAGCCCCAGCATTTT.

The chain employs TRBV6-6 and TRBJ2-1, with 15 bases matching TRBD2. The germline V gene has CDR1 MNHNY and CDR2 SVGAGI (reference sequence). The CDR3 is made up of 16 amino acids. J was trimmed by 7 bases and V by 6 bases; bases with no gene match: 7. CDR3 DNA: TGTGCCAGCAGCCTATACGGACTAGCGGGGGGGAATGAGCAGTTCTTC. This gives the protein CASSLYGLAGGNEQFF.

This sequence joins TRBV19 and TRBJ1-5; possibly TRBD1 for D (6 bases). This CDR3 has 13 residues. Germline lookup yields CDR1 LNHDA and CDR2 SQIVND (reference sequence). Trimming removed 4 bases at V and 7 bases at J, with 11 bases between. The CDR3 DNA follows: TGTGCCAGTAGTAATTCGGGACACCAGCCCCAGCATTTT. Translation: CASSNSGHQPQHF.

Only one count was recorded for this clone. The V gene is TRBV3-1 (or the pseudogene TRBV3-2), the J gene TRBJ1-1; 7 positions match TRBD1. There are 15 residues in the CDR3. Germline loops: CDR1 LGHDT, CDR2 YNNKEL (reference sequence). Trimming cost V 4 bases and J 2 bases; bases outside gene matches: 7. CDR3 residues: CASSRTGTVNTEAFF. Written as DNA, the CDR3 is TGTGCCAGCAGCCGAACCGGGACAGTTAACACTGAAGCTTTCTTT.

This chain joins TRBV30 and TRBJ2-6; weak D call: TRBD1 (6 bases). The ends were cut back, 3 bases at V and 4 bases at J, with 13 bases in the middle. The length of the CDR3 is 15 residues. Germline loops: CDR1 GTSNPN, CDR2 SVGIG (reference sequence). As DNA, the CDR3 is TGTGCCTGGAGGGCTCAGGGGAGCGGGGCCAACGTCCTGACTTTC. It is translated as CAWRAQGSGANVLTF.

The sample holds one count of this clone. The chain uses TRBV29-1 and TRBJ2-7; TRBD2 matches 7 bases. The germline V gene encodes CDR1 SQVTM and CDR2 ANQGSEA. Losses at the gene ends were 4 bases for V and 3 bases for J; bases not matched to a gene: 9. The CDR3 extends over 14 amino acids. The CDR3 nucleotides read TGCAGCGTTGTCGGTGCGGGGAGGGTCTACGAGCAGTACTTC. Its translation: CSVVGAGRVYEQYF.

V usage is TRBV19 and J usage is TRBJ1-1; no clear D gene. The length of the CDR3 is 13 residues. V lost 6 bases and J 3 bases, leaving 11 bases between the germline ends. The V gene's germline CDR1 is LNHDA and CDR2 SQIVND (reference sequence). In DNA, the CDR3 is TGTGCCAGTAGCCTCAGTGCCGACACTGAAGCTTTCTTT. Residues: CASSLSADTEAFF.

The chain is built from TRBV2 and TRBJ1-1; D is possibly TRBD1 (5 bases). The germline V gene has CDR1 SNHLY and CDR2 FYNNEI. The CDR3 has 16 amino acids. V lost 4 bases and J 1 base, leaving 16 bases between the germline ends. The CDR3 is CASSAARGDRNTEAFF. Written as DNA, the CDR3 is TGTGCCAGCAGTGCCGCAAGGGGCGATAGGAACACTGAAGCTTTCTTT.

The chain recombines TRBV10-3 with TRBJ1-3, with 7 bases identical to TRBD1. CDR1 is ENHRY and CDR2 is SYGVKD in the germline V gene. With V trimmed by 9 bases and J by 0 bases, 8 bases remained unmatched. The CDR3 sequence is 15 residues long. This CDR3 reads CAIGVGTVSGNTIYF. CDR3 bases: TGTGCCATTGGTGTAGGGACAGTCTCTGGAAACACCATATATTTT.

The chain links TRBV6-5 to TRBJ2-3; 7 bases align to TRBD2. CDR1 and CDR2 from the germline V gene are MNHEY and SVGAGI. The CDR3 is made up of 15 amino acids. V was pared by 7 bases and J by 2 bases, with 9 bases of the junction left unmatched. CDR3 nucleotides: TGTGCCAGCACTTTGCCCCGGGAGGTCACAGATACGCAGTATTTT. Translation gives CASTLPREVTDTQYF.

This chain links TRBV6-5 with TRBJ2-7, with TRBD1 matching over 9 bases. V shed 10 bases and J 3 bases; nucleotides not matched to a gene: 13. This CDR3 region has 15 residues. The germline V gene encodes CDR1 MNHEY and CDR2 SVGAGI. CDR3 residues: CATKGPTGGNYEQYF. In nucleotides, the CDR3 is TGTGCCACCAAGGGGCCGACAGGGGGGAACTACGAGCAGTACTTC.

The rearrangement links TRBV28 to TRBJ2-7, with D perhaps TRBD1 (6 bases). V lost 6 bases, J lost 5 bases, and 11 bases lay in between. The CDR3 runs to 12 residues. Germline CDR1 MDHEN, CDR2 SYDVKM. The CDR3 bases are TGTGCCAGCAGGGCTGCAGGGGACGAGCAGTACTTC. Encoded protein: CASRAAGDEQYF.

In its sample, this clone was seen a few times. This sequence joins TRBV4-2 and TRBJ2-7; weak D call: TRBD2 (6 bases). The CDR3 extends over 16 amino acids. Germline assignment: CDR1 LGHNA and CDR2 YNFKEQ. V lost 3 bases to trimming and J lost 2 bases, with 17 bases between them. The CDR3: CASSHVAGTAPYEQYF. The DNA for the CDR3 is TGTGCCAGCAGCCACGTCGCCGGGACTGCCCCCTACGAGCAGTACTTC.

V gene TRBV10-3 combines with J gene TRBJ2-7; 10 bases fit TRBD2. The V gene's germline CDR1 is ENHRY and CDR2 SYGVKD. The length of the CDR3 is 13 residues. The V and J ends lost 10 bases and 6 bases, in that order; junction bases with no gene match: 9. The CDR3 DNA sequence: TGTGCCAGCGAGCGGGGGGGAAACTCCGAGCAGTACTTC. Its translation is CASERGGNSEQYF.

The V and J genes are TRBV5-6 and TRBJ2-2; 12 bases are a match to TRBD1. This CDR3 is 16 amino acids long. Trimming cost V 2 bases and J 6 bases; bases outside gene matches: 5. CDR1 and CDR2 (germline): SGHDT, YYEEEE. Here the CDR3 reads CASSFGTGGIAGELFF. The CDR3 bases are TGTGCCAGCAGCTTCGGGACAGGGGGCATCGCCGGGGAGCTGTTTTTT.

This clone showed up just once. The V and J genes are TRBV28 and TRBJ1-2, with 7 positions matching TRBD1. Germline V gives CDR1 MDHEN, CDR2 SYDVKM. The CDR3 is made up of 13 amino acids. With 6 bases clipped from V and 4 bases from J, the junction kept 5 bases outside the gene matches. CDR3 sequence: CASRSGGPYGYTF. The DNA of the CDR3 is TGTGCCAGCAGGTCAGGGGGACCCTATGGCTACACCTTC.

The chain has TRBV6-5 and TRBJ2-1; TRBD1 might be the D (5 bases). V was cut by 4 bases and J by 4 bases, with 8 bases left in between. CDR3 size: 13 residues. Germline assignment: CDR1 MNHEY and CDR2 SVGAGI. CDR3 nucleotide sequence: TGTGCCAGCAGTTGGGGCAGATACAATGAGCAGTTCTTC. Translated, it gives CASSWGRYNEQFF.